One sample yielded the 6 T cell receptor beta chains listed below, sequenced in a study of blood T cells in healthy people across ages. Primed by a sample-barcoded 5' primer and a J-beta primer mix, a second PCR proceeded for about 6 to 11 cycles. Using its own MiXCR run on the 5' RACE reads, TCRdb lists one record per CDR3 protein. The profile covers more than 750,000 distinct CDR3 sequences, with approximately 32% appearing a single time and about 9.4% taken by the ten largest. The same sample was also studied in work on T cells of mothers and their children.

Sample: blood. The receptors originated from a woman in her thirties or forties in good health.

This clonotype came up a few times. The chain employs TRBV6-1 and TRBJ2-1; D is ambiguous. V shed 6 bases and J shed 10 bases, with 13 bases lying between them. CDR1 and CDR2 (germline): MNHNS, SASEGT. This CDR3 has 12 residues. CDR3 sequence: CASRLTVVEQFF. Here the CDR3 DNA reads TGTGCCAGCAGATTAACGGTAGTCGAGCAGTTCTTC.

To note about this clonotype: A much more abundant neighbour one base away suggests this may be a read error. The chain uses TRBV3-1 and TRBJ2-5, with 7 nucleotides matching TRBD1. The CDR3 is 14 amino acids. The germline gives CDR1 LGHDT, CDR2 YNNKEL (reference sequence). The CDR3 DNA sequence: TGTGCCGGCAGCAGGGACAGCACACAAGAGACCCAGTACTTC. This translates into CAGSRDSTQETQYF.

In nucleotides, the CDR3 is TGTGCCACCAGTGATTCTCGACAGGGGTCCGCATCTAACTATGGCTACACCTTC. Translating gives CATSDSRQGSASNYGYTF. V usage is TRBV24-1 and J usage is TRBJ1-2; TRBD1 matches at 8 bases. Per germline, CDR1 KGHDR and CDR2 SFDVKD. The CDR3 runs to 18 residues. V shed 2 bases and J 0 bases; nucleotides not matched to a gene: 10.

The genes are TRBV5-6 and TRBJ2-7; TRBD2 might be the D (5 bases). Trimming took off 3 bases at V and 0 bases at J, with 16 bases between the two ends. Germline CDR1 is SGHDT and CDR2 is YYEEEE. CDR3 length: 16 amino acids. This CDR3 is CASSSWAAAGSYEQYF. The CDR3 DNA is TGTGCCAGCAGCTCGTGGGCCGCGGCGGGCTCCTACGAGCAGTACTTC.

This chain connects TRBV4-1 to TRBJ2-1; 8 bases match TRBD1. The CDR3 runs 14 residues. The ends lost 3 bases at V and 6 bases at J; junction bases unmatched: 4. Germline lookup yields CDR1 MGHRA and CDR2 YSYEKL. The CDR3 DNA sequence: TGCGCCAGCAGCCACCTAACAGGGGGCAATGAGCAGTTCTTC. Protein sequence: CASSHLTGGNEQFF.

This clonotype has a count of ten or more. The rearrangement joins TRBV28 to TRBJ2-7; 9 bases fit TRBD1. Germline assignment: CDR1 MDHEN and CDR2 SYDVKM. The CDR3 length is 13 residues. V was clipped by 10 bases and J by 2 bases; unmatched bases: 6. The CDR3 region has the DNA TGTGCCATCGCACAGGGGGCGGCCTACGAGCAGTACTTC. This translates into CAIAQGAAYEQYF. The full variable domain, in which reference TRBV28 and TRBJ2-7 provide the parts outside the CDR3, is DVKVTQSSRYLVKRTGEKVFLECVQDMDHENMFWYRQDPGLGLRLIYFSYDVKMKEKGDIPEGYSVSREKKERFSLILESASTNQTSMYLCAIAQGAAYEQYFGPGTRLTVT.